This TCR beta chain originates from a study of identifying expanded T cells in peripheral blood. The germline gives CDR1 SEHNR, CDR2 FQNEAQ (reference sequence). The J segment lost 9 bases and the V segment lost 2 bases, leaving 6 bases of the junction unmatched. The CDR3 covers 15 residues. Assay used: immunoSEQ multiplex PCR; TCRdb lists only in-frame clones, some missing. Of approximately 94,000 clones detected, around 90% appear once; the ten largest clones hold 5.5%. This TCR was sampled from a person between 18 and 75 years old in good health. The rearrangement uses TRBV7-9 and TRBJ1-6; TRBD1 aligns across 8 bases. The sequenced sample was blood. The CDR3 DNA reads TGTGCCAGCAGCTTATCTGGACAGGGCCCTTCACCCCTCCACTTT. As protein: CASSLSGQGPSPLHF.